This T cell receptor beta chain appears in the sequencing data of a study of Ad26.COV2.S vaccination and SARS-CoV-2 variants. Points on this clone: No antigen is known for it.

Whole-study findings and limits: Vaccinees showed greater spike-specific TCR breadth than placebo recipients. Reported findings describe substantial breadth in spike-specific CD8+ and CD4+ T cell responses following vaccination. It is possible that the TCR breadth and depth analyses underestimated the total T cell responses. Whether participants received vaccine or placebo, their non-spike TCR breadth was similar.

V trimming: 5 bases; J trimming: 2 bases; junction bases outside the gene matches: 9. Germline CDR1 and CDR2: LGHNT and FRNRAP. This CDR3 has 16 residues. Clones were read by immunoSEQ multiplex PCR, and TCRdb kept only the in-frame ones, dropping some. The sample lists approximately 400,000 clones; about 92% were seen once. The clonotype originates from a human donor who had recovered from COVID-19. The V call is TRBV12-5, the J call TRBJ2-3; TRBD2 matches at 8 bases. Sequencing used peripheral blood, obtained after recovery from COVID-19. CDR3: CASGADSGLVTDTQYF. In DNA, the CDR3 is TGTGCTAGTGGTGCCGATTCGGGACTAGTCACAGATACGCAGTATTTT.